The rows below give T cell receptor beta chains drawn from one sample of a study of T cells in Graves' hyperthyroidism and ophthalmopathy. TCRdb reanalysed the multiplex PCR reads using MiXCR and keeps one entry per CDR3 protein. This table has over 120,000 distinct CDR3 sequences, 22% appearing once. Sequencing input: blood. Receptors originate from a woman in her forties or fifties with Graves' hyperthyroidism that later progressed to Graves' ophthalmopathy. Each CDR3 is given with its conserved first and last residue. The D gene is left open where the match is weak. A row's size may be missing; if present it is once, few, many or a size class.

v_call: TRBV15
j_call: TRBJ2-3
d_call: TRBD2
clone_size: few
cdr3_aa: CATSREGASGRGGDTQYF
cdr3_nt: TGTGCCACCAGCAGAGAAGGTGCTAGCGGGAGGGGGGGAGATACGCAGTATTTT

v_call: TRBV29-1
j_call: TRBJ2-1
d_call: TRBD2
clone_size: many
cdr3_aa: CSAPGLAHYNEQFF
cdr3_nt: TGCAGCGCCCCGGGACTAGCGCATTACAATGAGCAGTTCTTC

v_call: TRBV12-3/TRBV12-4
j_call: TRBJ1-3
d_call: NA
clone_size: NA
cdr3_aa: CASSLGHTPSGNTIYF
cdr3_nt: TGTGCCAGCAGTTTAGGACACACACCCTCTGGAAACACCATATATTTT

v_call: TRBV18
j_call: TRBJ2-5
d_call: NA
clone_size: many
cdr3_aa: CASSPVEETQYF
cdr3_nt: TGTGCCAGCTCACCCGTGGAGGAGACCCAGTACTTC

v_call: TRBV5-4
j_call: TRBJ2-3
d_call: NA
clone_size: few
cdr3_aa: CASSPKDTTDTQYF
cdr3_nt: TGTGCCAGCAGCCCGAAGGATACCACAGATACGCAGTATTTT

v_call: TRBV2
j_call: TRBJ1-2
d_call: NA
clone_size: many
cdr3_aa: CASSATYGYTF
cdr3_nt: TGTGCCAGCAGTGCAACATATGGCTACACCTTC

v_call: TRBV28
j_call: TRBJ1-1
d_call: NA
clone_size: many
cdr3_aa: CASSLDGRTDTEAFF
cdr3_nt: TGTGCCAGCAGTTTGGACGGCCGGACTGACACTGAAGCTTTCTTT

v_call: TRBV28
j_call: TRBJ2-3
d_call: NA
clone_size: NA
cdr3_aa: CASSMGLAQNTDTQYF
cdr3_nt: TGTGCCAGCAGCATGGGCCTAGCTCAAAACACAGATACGCAGTATTTT

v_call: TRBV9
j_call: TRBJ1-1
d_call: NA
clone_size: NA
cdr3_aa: CASSVDVRRYREAFF
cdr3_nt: TGTGCCAGCAGCGTAGATGTGCGACGCTACCGTGAAGCTTTCTTT

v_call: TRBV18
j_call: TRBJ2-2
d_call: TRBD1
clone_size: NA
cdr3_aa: CASSPLSRDRQNTGELFF
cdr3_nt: TGTGCCAGCTCACCACTCAGCCGGGACAGGCAGAACACCGGGGAGCTGTTTTTT

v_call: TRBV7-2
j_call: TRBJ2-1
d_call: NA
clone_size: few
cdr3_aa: CASSLTTGYNEQFF
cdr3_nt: TGTGCCAGCAGCCTAACTACAGGGTACAATGAGCAGTTCTTC

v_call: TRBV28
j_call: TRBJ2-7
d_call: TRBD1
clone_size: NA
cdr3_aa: CASSQPDRPYEQYF
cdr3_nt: TGTGCCAGCAGTCAACCGGACAGGCCCTACGAGCAGTACTTC

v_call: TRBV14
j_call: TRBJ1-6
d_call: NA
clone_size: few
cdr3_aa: CASSQTNGGSPLHF
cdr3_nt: TGTGCCAGCAGCCAGACTAACGGGGGTTCACCCCTCCACTTT

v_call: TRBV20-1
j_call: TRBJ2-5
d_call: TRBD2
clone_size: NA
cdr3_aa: CSAREVSGRGETQYF
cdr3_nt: TGCAGTGCTAGAGAGGTTAGCGGGAGAGGAGAGACCCAGTACTTC

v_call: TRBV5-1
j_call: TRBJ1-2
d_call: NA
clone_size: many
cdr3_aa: CASRWGDYGYTF
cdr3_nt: TGCGCCAGCAGGTGGGGGGACTATGGCTACACCTTC

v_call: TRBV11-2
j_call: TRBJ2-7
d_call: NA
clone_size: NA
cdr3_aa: CASSISGVSSYEQYF
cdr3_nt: TGTGCCAGCAGCATTAGCGGAGTGAGCTCCTACGAGCAGTACTTC

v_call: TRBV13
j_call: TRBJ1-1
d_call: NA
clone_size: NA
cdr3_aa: CASSPTGAATEAFF
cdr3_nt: TGTGCCAGCAGCCCCACGGGGGCCGCCACTGAAGCTTTCTTT

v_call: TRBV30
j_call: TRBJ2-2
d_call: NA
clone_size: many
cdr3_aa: CAWSGLLAANTGELFF
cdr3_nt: TGTGCCTGGAGTGGCCTTCTGGCAGCGAACACCGGGGAGCTGTTTTTT

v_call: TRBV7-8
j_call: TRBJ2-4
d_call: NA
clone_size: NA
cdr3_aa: CASSSRRSGAKNIQYF
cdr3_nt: TGTGCCAGCAGCAGCCGACGTTCGGGAGCCAAAAACATTCAGTACTTC

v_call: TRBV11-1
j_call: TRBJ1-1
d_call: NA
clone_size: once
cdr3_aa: CASKPTGGSANTEAFF
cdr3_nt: TGTGCCAGCAAACCGACAGGAGGTTCCGCGAACACTGAAGCTTTCTTT

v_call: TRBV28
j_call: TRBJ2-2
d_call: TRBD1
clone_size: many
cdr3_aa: CASSLDRVGTGELFF
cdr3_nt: TGTGCCAGCAGCCTAGACAGGGTTGGAACCGGGGAGCTGTTTTTT

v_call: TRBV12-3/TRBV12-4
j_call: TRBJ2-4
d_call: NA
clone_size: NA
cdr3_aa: CASSSTGGDKNIQYF
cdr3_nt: TGTGCCAGCAGTTCGACAGGTGGGGACAAAAACATTCAGTACTTC

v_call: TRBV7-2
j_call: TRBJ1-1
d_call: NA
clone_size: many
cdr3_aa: CASSQGQKTEAFF
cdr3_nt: TGTGCCAGCAGCCAAGGACAGAAGACTGAAGCTTTCTTT

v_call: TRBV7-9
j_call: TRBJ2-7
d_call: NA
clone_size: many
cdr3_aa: CASSLGQGTTPGDEQYF
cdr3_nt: TGTGCCAGCAGCTTAGGGCAGGGTACTACACCGGGTGACGAGCAGTACTTC

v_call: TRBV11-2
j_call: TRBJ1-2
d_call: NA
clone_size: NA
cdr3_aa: CASTAFMKGGAYGYTF
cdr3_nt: TGTGCCAGCACCGCATTCATGAAGGGGGGGGCGTATGGCTACACCTTC

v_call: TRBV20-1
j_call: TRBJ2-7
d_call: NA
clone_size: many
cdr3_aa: CSARDFGDATYEQYF
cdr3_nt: TGCAGTGCTAGAGATTTCGGGGACGCAACCTACGAGCAGTACTTC

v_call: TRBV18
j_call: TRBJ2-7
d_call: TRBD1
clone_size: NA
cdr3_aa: CASSPSGQARSYEQYF
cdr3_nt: TGTGCCAGCTCACCCTCGGGACAGGCACGCTCCTACGAGCAGTACTTC

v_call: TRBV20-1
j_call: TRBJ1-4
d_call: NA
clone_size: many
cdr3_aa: CSARVRKALSNEKLFF
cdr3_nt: TGCAGTGCTAGGGTCAGGAAGGCCTTGAGCAATGAAAAACTGTTTTTT

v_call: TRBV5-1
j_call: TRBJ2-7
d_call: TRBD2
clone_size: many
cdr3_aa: CASSRTSGTSYEQYF
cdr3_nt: TGCGCCAGCAGCAGGACTAGCGGGACTTCCTACGAGCAGTACTTC